This TCR beta chain was documented in a study of shared clonotypes between healthy human individuals. Study-wide results and caveats: The sole specimen, blood, was sampled, and tissue repertoires likely differ. Among donors, the sharing of clonotypes was expected to be influenced by sequencing depth.

As to this clone: Its antigen remains unknown.

Repertoires were generated with immunoSEQ multiplex PCR, while TCRdb's copy carries only in-frame clones and drops some. This table has roughly 2.2 million clones, more than 80% appearing once. The source material was naive CD4+ T cells from PBMCs. The subset is: CD45RA+ positively selected. The receptor comes from a man between 18 and 35 years old in good health. Some clones in this sample may be carry-over from other donors' samples.

Here the CDR3 DNA reads TGTGCCAGCAGCTTAACGAGGACAGGGAACTATGGCTACACCTTC. Protein sequence: CASSLTRTGNYGYTF. The V gene is TRBV7-3, the J gene TRBJ1-2; 8 bases are shared with TRBD1. The CDR3 covers 15 residues. Germline V gene sequence: CDR1 SGHTA, CDR2 FQGTGA. The ends lost 0 bases at V and 2 bases at J; junction bases unmatched: 2.